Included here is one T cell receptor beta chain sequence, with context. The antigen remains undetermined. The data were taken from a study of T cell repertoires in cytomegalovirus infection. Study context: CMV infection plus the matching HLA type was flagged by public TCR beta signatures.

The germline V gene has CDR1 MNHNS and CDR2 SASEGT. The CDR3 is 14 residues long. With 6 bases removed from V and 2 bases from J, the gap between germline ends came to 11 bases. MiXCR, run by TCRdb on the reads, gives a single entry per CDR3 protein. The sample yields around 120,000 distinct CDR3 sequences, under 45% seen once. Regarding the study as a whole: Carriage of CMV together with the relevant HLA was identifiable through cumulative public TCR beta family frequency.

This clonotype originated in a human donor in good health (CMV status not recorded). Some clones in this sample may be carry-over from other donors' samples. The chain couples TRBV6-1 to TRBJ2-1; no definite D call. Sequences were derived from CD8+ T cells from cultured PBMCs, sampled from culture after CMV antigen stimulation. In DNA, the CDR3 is TGTGCCAGCAGCAAAATTGGAACCTACAATGAGCAGTTCTTC. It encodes CASSKIGTYNEQFF.